This T cell receptor (beta chain) originates from a study of T-cell memory formation after mild COVID-19. This clonotype was picked up a small number of times. The antigen is unknown. Overall study findings and caveats: Pre-infection memory contained some responding clones, which suggested that cross-reactive memory had joined. Later expanders leaned CD4+, whereas clones that contracted between day 15 and 85 were balanced CD4/CD8.

MiXCR, applied by TCRdb to the 5' RACE reads, yields one record per CDR3 protein. The sample yields 300,000 to 400,000 distinct CDR3 sequences, approximately 16% seen once. Germline V gene data show CDR1 as MNHEY and CDR2 as SVGAGI. V was pared by 6 bases and J by 6 bases, with 19 bases of the junction left unmatched. This CDR3 spans 17 amino acids. The sequenced sample consisted of PBMCs or a T cell subset sorted from them (not recorded which). The rearrangement links TRBV6-5 to TRBJ1-1, with TRBD1 identical over 7 bases. The sequence derives from a man younger than 35 who had mild COVID-19 (a few samples of this study predate the infection). Cell type and time point are not known. CDR3 region: CASRPGTVVPRGAEAFF. CDR3 sequence (DNA): TGTGCCAGCAGGCCAGGGACAGTCGTACCCCGAGGGGCTGAAGCTTTCTTT.